The rows below give T cell receptor beta chains drawn from one sample of a study of T cell responses to AZD1222 COVID-19 vaccine. This table comes from immunoSEQ multiplex PCR, and its TCRdb copy is limited to in-frame clones, with some not included. The sample has about 170,000 clones; 80% to 95% are singletons. The specimen comprised peripheral blood, sampled on day 0 of AZD1222 vaccination. Every receptor here comes from an adult in good health. Each CDR3 is given without its conserved first and last residue. Rows give clone size only sometimes, using once, few, many, or a class for an expanded clone.

.,TRBJ1-5,TRBV2,ASSERRYSNQPQH
.,TRBJ1-5,TRBV5-1,ASSFLGGNQPQH
.,TRBJ2-7,TRBV27,ASSLLKGGEQY
.,TRBJ1-1,TRBV7-8,ASSFGSNTEAF
.,TRBJ2-1,TRBV7-9,ASRWGSLSYNEQF
.,TRBJ2-1,TRBV3-1/TRBV3-2,ASSRSQGRTRVYNEQF
.,TRBJ2-1,TRBV7-9,ASTTKGDEQF
.,TRBJ1-3,TRBV2,ASKPSGPSISGNTIY
.,TRBJ1-5,TRBV6-1,ASSDRLHGQPQH
.,TRBJ1-2,TRBV7-9,ASSDRASSSFYGYT
.,TRBJ2-1,TRBV11-2,ASKDGEQF
few,TRBJ1-1,TRBV6-4,ASSTGMNTEAF
.,TRBJ2-1,TRBV7-6,ASSLGSGGSGNEQF
.,TRBJ2-7,TRBV5-1,ASSLDRGSTYEQY
.,TRBJ2-3,TRBV18,ASSPQGPTDTQY
.,TRBJ1-5,TRBV5-1,ASSLGTGDQPQH
.,TRBJ2-7,TRBV2,ASTRGVYEQY
.,TRBJ1-2,TRBV5-4,ASSRTTGEVGYT
.,TRBJ1-1,TRBV2,ASSLDRRNTEAF
.,TRBJ1-2,TRBV6-5,ASSRGSKSRYGYT
once,TRBJ2-7,TRBV30,AWLTPDSYEQY
.,TRBJ1-1,TRBV6-5,ASRVQGMNTEAF
.,TRBJ1-1,TRBV4-1,ASSQDREWNTEAF
.,TRBJ1-2,TRBV5-1,ASSPTGTANYGYTFYT
.,TRBJ2-1,TRBV11-2,ASSLAQGSGWSYNEQF
.,TRBJ1-1,TRBV10-3,AATGILPPEAF
.,TRBJ1-2,TRBV5-1,ASSVTGTGNFAT
.,TRBJ1-3,TRBV6-5,ASSYLPGGSGNTIY
.,TRBJ2-6,TRBV11-3,ASSFRGDSSGANVLT
.,TRBJ1-2,TRBV19,ASSKFGNYGYT
.,TRBJ1-3,TRBV19,ASNPTAYSGNTIY
.,TRBJ1-1,TRBV5-1,ASSFGTGGFYGTEAF
.,TRBJ1-4,TRBV5-6,ASSGGQGPNEKLF
.,TRBJ1-1,TRBV6-5,ASSGLGLNTEAF
.,TRBJ1-2,TRBV19,ASSTGQGRSA
.,TRBJ1-5,TRBV24-1,ATSDSGESNQPQH
.,TRBJ2-3,TRBV5-4,ASSRPSKTGVTDTQY
few,TRBJ1-3,TRBV6-5,ASSSFGNTIY
.,TRBJ2-3,TRBV10-3,AISEDFQAGGPADTQY
.,TRBJ2-7,TRBV14,ASSQVLLSGNSYEQY
few,TRBJ2-1,TRBV6-4,ASSGSDYNEQF
few,TRBJ2-1,TRBV9,ASSVQGLEYNEQF
.,TRBJ2-1,TRBV28,ASSSTSGGLNEQF
once,TRBJ1-3,TRBV5-6,ASSSGQGNTIY
.,TRBJ1-2,TRBV3-1/TRBV3-2,ASSQDPTSRYYGYT
.,TRBJ1-2,TRBV7-8,ASSLLRDRVDYGYT
.,TRBJ2-1,TRBV19,ASKGGLNYNEQF
.,TRBJ1-2,TRBV6-6,ASSHGTVDYGYT
.,TRBJ1-5,TRBV6-1,ASSEGDRVRQPQH
.,TRBJ2-5,TRBV6-1,ASSEGLAGGLETQY